This T cell receptor beta chain was sequenced during a study of blood T cell repertoires in COVID-19. J lost 1 base, V lost 4 bases, and 2 bases had no gene match. There are 16 residues in the CDR3. Germline V CDR1 and CDR2: SGHNT, YENEEA. Using immunoSEQ multiplex PCR, the repertoire was profiled, and TCRdb retains in-frame clones only, with some absent. The sample records roughly 180,000 clones, 81% being singletons. Sequencing was performed on PBMCs or T cells enriched from blood (not recorded which). This chain links TRBV11-3 with TRBJ2-3; 13 bases align to TRBD2. The origin of this receptor is a woman between 35 and 50 years old with acute COVID-19. CDR3 amino acids: CASSSGLAGGTDTQYF. The CDR3 nucleotides are TGTGCCAGCAGCTCCGGACTAGCGGGAGGCACAGATACGCAGTATTTT.